This is a list of T cell receptor delta chains from one sample in a study of γδ T cells in repeated Plasmodium falciparum infection. TCRdb re-analyzed the multiplex PCR reads via CATT. The sample includes around 82,000 delta-chain clones, over 1.1% seen only once; the top ten take around 8.3%. Sequenced: gamma-delta T cells from blood. These TCRs come from a pool of human donors (malaria-infected and uninfected, not separated). Both conserved end residues are part of each CDR3. A D gene is named only where the DNA matches it firmly. Clone sizes are given selectively: once, few, many, or a class where the clone is expanded.

J	V	size	D	DNA	CDR3
TRDJ2	TRDV1	many	-	TGTGCTCTTGGGAAACCCGGGCCCCCCCAAGAAGCGAAGATAGGGACAGCACAACTCTTCTTT	CALGKPGPPQEAKIGTAQLFF
TRDJ1	TRDV1	many	TRDD3	TGTGCTCTTGGGAGGCCTTCGGAGACCTGGGGGATAAAGCTTACGTCCTACACCGATAAACTCATCTTT	CALGRPSETWGIKLTSYTDKLIF
TRDJ1	TRDV1	many	TRDD3	TGTGCTCTTGGGGCGCGTTCCCCTGTTCGGGGCAGGGAACTGGGGGATCTTAAACTCATCTTT	CALGARSPVRGRELGDLKLIF
TRDJ1	TRDV1	many	TRDD3	TGTGCTCTTGGGCCTATATACTGGGGGATGAGGAAATCCGATAAACTCATCTTT	CALGPIYWGMRKSDKLIF
TRDJ1	TRDV1	many	-	TGTGCTCTTGGGGAAATCTCCTCCCGGGTGGCCTTCGGCGATAAACTCATCTTT	CALGEISSRVAFGDKLIF
TRDJ1	TRDV1	many	-	TGTGCTCTTGGGGAAAACTACGGTGTGGGGGTATTCTACACCGATAAACTCATCTTT	CALGENYGVGVFYTDKLIF
TRDJ1	TRDV1	many	-	TGTGCTCTTGGGGGGGGGCTTTACACCGATAAACTCATCTTT	CALGGGLYTDKLIF
TRDJ1	TRDV1	many	TRDD3	TGTGCTCTTGGGGCCTTCCCCTTACGGGGTGGGGGATCCCGGAGTGTTAAACTCATCTTT	CALGAFPLRGGGSRSVKLIF
TRDJ1	TRDV1	many	TRDD3	TGTGCTCTTGGGGAGCCCCTCTCCCTTTTCGTACTGGGGGATAATAGGAAGGTCACCGATAAACTCATCTTT	CALGEPLSLFVLGDNRKVTDKLIF
TRDJ2	TRDV1	few	-	TGTGCTCTTGGGGTCCGAATTCCTACAACACTGGGAGGGGCTGCTTTGACAGCACAACTCTTCTTT	CALGVRIPTTLGGAALTAQLFF
TRDJ1	TRDV1	many	TRDD3	TGTGCTCTTGGGGGGCGAATACCCGGCCTTCTCCTGGCAAACTGGGGTAGGACGTACACCGATAAACTCATCTTT	CALGGRIPGLLLANWGRTYTDKLIF
TRDJ1	TRDV1	many	-	TGTGCTCTTGGGGAACGCCGCGTACTGGGCTCAAATAGACTCATCTTT	CALGERRVLGSNRLIF
TRDJ1	TRDV1	many	TRDD3	TGTGCTCTTGGGGAACTAACCTACGTCGTACTGGGGGCCGATAAACTCATCTTT	CALGELTYVVLGADKLIF
TRDJ1	TRDV1	many	-	TGTGCTCTTGGGGAACGGGGGCCCTTCCTCTATTCTGTGTACTGGGGCTACACCGATAAACTCATCTTT	CALGERGPFLYSVYWGYTDKLIF
TRDJ1	TRDV1	many	TRDD3	TGTGCTCTTGGGGAACTTCCCCACTGGGGGGATGAGACGGGACTCATCTTT	CALGELPHWGDETGLIF
TRDJ1	TRDV1	many	TRDD3	TGTGCTCTTGGGGAACTAGACTGGGGGATACGATTAACCGATAAACTCATCTTT	CALGELDWGIRLTDKLIF
TRDJ1	TRDV1	few	-	TGTGCTCTTGGGGAACTGGCTCCTACCGATAAACTCATCTTT	CALGELAPTDKLIF
TRDJ3	TRDV2	many	-	TGTGCCTGTGACACCGTCTATCGAAGGGGGGAACGCTCCTGGGACACCCGACAGATGTTTTTC	CACDTVYRRGERSWDTRQMFF
TRDJ3	TRDV2	medium-sized	TRDD3	TGTGCCTGTGACATACTGGGGGATACTTGGGACACCCGACAGATGTTTTTC	CACDILGDTWDTRQMFF
TRDJ1	TRDV1	many	-	TGTGCTCTTACCCCCCCTCTTTTGGGGGCGAATAAACTCATCTTT	CALTPPLLGANKLIF
TRDJ1	TRDV1	many	-	TGTGCTCTTGGGCGACTATCCTGGGGGGGGAAATACGATAAACTCATCTTT	CALGRLSWGGKYDKLIF
TRDJ1	TRDV1	medium-sized	TRDD3	TGTGCTCTTGGGGGAACCTTCGAAAACCCCTACTGGGGGACTTACACCGATAAACTCATCTTT	CALGGTFENPYWGTYTDKLIF
TRDJ2	TRDV2	many	-	TGTGCCTGTGACACCTTGGATTCCACGGGGGGGAGCTCCTACGTGACAGCACAACTCTTCTTT	CACDTLDSTGGSSYVTAQLFF
TRDJ1	TRDV3	many	-	TGTGCCTCCTCCTCATTTTCCTCGGGGACCGATAAACTCATCTTT	CASSSFSSGTDKLIF
TRDJ1	TRDV1	many	TRDD3	TGTGCTCTTGGGGCAATGCCGACTCTGTACTGGGGGATACGCATAATCGATAAACTCATCTTT	CALGAMPTLYWGIRIIDKLIF
TRDJ1	TRDV1	many	-	TGTGCTCTTGGGGAACTGGGGGGACATCCGTACACCGATAAACTCATCTTT	CALGELGGHPYTDKLIF
TRDJ1	TRDV1	many	TRDD3	TGTGCTCTTGGGGAGCTTAGGGGGGATAGTTCCGATAAACTCATCTTT	CALGELRGDSSDKLIF
TRDJ1	TRDV1	many	-	TGTGCTCTTGGGGAAGTGGTGGGGGGCCGGTGGTACACCGATAAACTCATCTTT	CALGEVVGGRWYTDKLIF
TRDJ1	TRDV3	-	TRDD3	TGTGCCTCCAGACACCTTCCTCTGGGGGATACCCCGAACGATGATAAACTCATCTTT	CASRHLPLGDTPNDDKLIF
TRDJ1	TRDV1	many	TRDD3	TGTGCTCTTGGTCCTACTGGGGGATCGGTCGATAAACTCATCTTT	CALGPTGGSVDKLIF
TRDJ1	TRDV1	many	TRDD3	TGTGCTCTTGGGGACTACTGGGGGCCACGGGGTGGTAAACTCATCTTT	CALGDYWGPRGGKLIF
TRDJ1	TRDV2	many	TRDD3	TGTGCCTGTGACCGCATTCCTACGGGGCACTGGGGGATACGCGTTACCGATAAACTCATCTTT	CACDRIPTGHWGIRVTDKLIF
TRDJ1	TRDV1	few	TRDD3	TGTGCTCTTGGGCGACAGCCCGTACTGGGGGATAAGGAATCGTCCGATAAACTCATCTTT	CALGRQPVLGDKESSDKLIF
TRDJ1	TRDV2	many	-	TGTGCCTGTGACCCCCTACGTACCGATAAACTCATCTTT	CACDPLRTDKLIF
TRDJ3	TRDV2	many	TRDD3	TGTGCCTGTGACACCGGCTGGACTGGGGGTCAATCCCTAGTTGCCTCCTGGGACACCCGACAGATGTTTTTC	CACDTGWTGGQSLVASWDTRQMFF
TRDJ1	TRDV1	medium-sized	TRDD3	TGTGCTCTTGGGGTCCTACCGGGTCCACGTAAACCCACTGGGGGATTATTCACCGATAAACTCATCTTT	CALGVLPGPRKPTGGLFTDKLIF
TRDJ1	TRDV2	large	TRDD3	TGTGCCTGTGACTCGGTACTGGGGATCCCTTCGGGCGATAAACTCATCTTT	CACDSVLGIPSGDKLIF
TRDJ1	TRDV1	many	-	TGTGCTCTTGGGGCGACGCACGTCCTGGGCTGGGATTACACCGATAAACTCATCTTT	CALGATHVLGWDYTDKLIF
TRDJ1	TRDV1	few	-	TGTGCTCTTGGGGATTTTACGACAAGACCCCTGGGGTGCACCGATAAACTCATCTTT	CALGDFTTRPLGCTDKLIF
TRDJ1	TRDV1	many	TRDD3	TGTGCTCTTGGGGAACTAGACCCCCCCCTACTGAGAGGGTGGGGATATCAACCCAACACCGATAAACTCATCTTT	CALGELDPPLLRGWGYQPNTDKLIF
TRDJ1	TRDV1	many	TRDD3	TGTGCTCTTGGGGAATTAGCGGGTACTGGGGGATACGCGCGGGGCCTCTACACCGATAAACTCATCTTT	CALGELAGTGGYARGLYTDKLIF
TRDJ1	TRDV1	many	TRDD3	TGTGCTCTGACCCTTGGGGGATACCGCTTGCACTGGGGGATACCTGCGAATAAACTCATCTTT	CALTLGGYRLHWGIPANKLIF
TRDJ1	TRDV2	medium-sized	-	TGTGCCTGTGACACCATCTGGGAAGCCGATAAACTCATCTTT	CACDTIWEADKLIF
TRDJ1	TRDV1	many	-	TGTGCTCTTGGGGAACTACGAGACCTCTGGATGGACCTGTACACCGATAAACTCATCTTT	CALGELRDLWMDLYTDKLIF
TRDJ1	TRDV1	many	TRDD3	TGTGCTCTTGGGACCGTTCGCAGCCCGACCTCTGGGGGATACGGGTCCAAGGCAGACAAACTCATCTTT	CALGTVRSPTSGGYGSKADKLIF
TRDJ1	TRDV1	many	-	TGTGCTCTTGGGGAACCACGGGAGTGGCTAAGGGTTTTGTACACCGATAAACTCATCTTT	CALGEPREWLRVLYTDKLIF
TRDJ3	TRDV2	medium-sized	TRDD3	TGTGCCTGTGACCGGATACTGGGGATACGCTCCTGGGACACCCGACAGATGTTTTTC	CACDRILGIRSWDTRQMFF
TRDJ1	TRDV1	few	TRDD3	TGTGCTCTTGTCTGGGGGGCGCACACCGATAAACTCATCTTC	CALVWGAHTDKLIF